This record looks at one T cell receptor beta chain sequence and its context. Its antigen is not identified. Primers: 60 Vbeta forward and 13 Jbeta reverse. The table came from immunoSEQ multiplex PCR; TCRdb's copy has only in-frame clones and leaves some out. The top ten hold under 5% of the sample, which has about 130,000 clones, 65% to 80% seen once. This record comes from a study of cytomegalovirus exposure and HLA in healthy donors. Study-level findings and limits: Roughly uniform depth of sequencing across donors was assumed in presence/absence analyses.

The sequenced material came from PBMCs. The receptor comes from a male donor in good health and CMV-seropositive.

The CDR3 is CASSEAAGTGNSNQPQHF. The CDR3 region has the DNA TGTGCCAGCAGTGAAGCCGCCGGGACAGGGAACAGCAATCAGCCCCAGCATTTT. This rearrangement joins TRBV6-1 to TRBJ1-5; 9 positions agree with TRBD1. Per germline, CDR1 MNHNS and CDR2 SASEGT. The CDR3 sequence is 18 residues long. V shed 0 bases and J 1 base; nucleotides not matched to a gene: 7.